Below are 20 T cell receptor beta chains sequenced from a single sample in a study of blood T cell repertoires in COVID-19. Sequenced by immunoSEQ multiplex PCR; TCRdb stores in-frame clones only, minus some. Of just under 350,000 clones listed, about 87% are singletons. The source material was peripheral blood. All receptors derive from a woman aged 45-60 years with COVID-19, enrolled during active disease.

The rearrangement uses TRBV5-4 and TRBJ2-2; the D is unclear. The CDR3 runs to 14 residues. V was shortened by 2 bases and J by 2 bases, with 7 bases between the two germline ends. CDR1 SGHNT and CDR2 YYREEE come from the germline V gene (reference sequence). Here the CDR3 DNA reads TGTGCCAGCAGCTTACAGCCTAACACCGGGGAGCTGTTTTTT. Protein product: CASSLQPNTGELFF.

This chain's CDR3 is CASSFSRDRSNQPQHF. The DNA of the CDR3 is TGTGCCAGCAGCTTTTCTCGCGACAGGAGCAATCAGCCCCAGCATTTT. The V call is TRBV7-6, the J call TRBJ1-5; the D gene is possibly TRBD1 (6 bases). Trimming left V 3 bases short and J 1 base short, with 13 bases between. Per germline, CDR1 SGHVS and CDR2 FNYEAQ. This CDR3 region has 16 residues.

This clone was recorded only once. This rearrangement joins TRBV19 to TRBJ1-2; 8 nucleotides match TRBD1. Germline V gives CDR1 LNHDA, CDR2 SQIVND (reference sequence). V gave up 6 bases and J gave up 0 bases; unmatched junction bases: 12. The CDR3 runs to 17 residues. CDR3 sequence reads: CASSDDRGANPNYGYTF. The DNA of the CDR3 is TGTGCCAGTAGCGACGACAGGGGCGCTAATCCTAACTATGGCTACACCTTC.

V is TRBV25-1 and J is TRBJ2-1; D is unclear. Germline-derived CDR1 and CDR2 are MGHDK and SYGVNS. The CDR3 is 14 residues long. Trimming stripped 1 base from V and 0 bases from J, with 4 bases between. CDR3 sequence reads: CASSESSSYNEQFF. CDR3 nucleotide sequence: TGTGCCAGCAGTGAATCGAGCTCCTACAATGAGCAGTTCTTC.

This clone occurred once. This sequence joins TRBV30 and TRBJ1-1; D is perhaps TRBD1 (5 bases). This CDR3 is built from 14 residues. V lost 0 bases and J 7 bases, leaving 15 bases between the germline ends. Per the germline V gene, CDR1 is GTSNPN and CDR2 is SVGIG (reference sequence). DNA of the CDR3: TGTGCCTGGAGTGTACCTGGGGCAACATATGAAGCTTTCTTT. It is translated as CAWSVPGATYEAFF.

The V call is TRBV6-2 or TRBV6-3, the J call TRBJ2-3, with 10 positions matching TRBD1. This CDR3 is 18 amino acids long. Germline-derived CDR1 and CDR2 are MNHEY and SVGEGT. Trimming at V came to 5 bases and at J to 1 base, leaving 12 bases not matched to a gene. The CDR3 here is CASSTGQGWERGTDTQYF. For the CDR3, the DNA is TGTGCCAGCAGTACGGGACAGGGGTGGGAGCGCGGCACAGATACGCAGTATTTT.

The chain combines TRBV11-2 with TRBJ2-5; 13 bases agree with TRBD2. The germline V gene encodes CDR1 SGHAT and CDR2 FQNNGV. The CDR3 runs 15 residues. Trimming cost V 0 bases and J 9 bases; bases outside gene matches: 4. The CDR3 DNA reads as TGTGCCAGCAGCTTAGAGGGACTAGCGGGAAAGGCCCAGTACTTC. Protein: CASSLEGLAGKAQYF.

The chain combines TRBV30 with TRBJ1-2, with 9 bases aligning to TRBD1. Germline values: CDR1 GTSNPN, CDR2 SVGIG (reference sequence). The CDR3 runs 16 residues. J lost 3 bases, V lost 2 bases, and 10 bases had no gene match. CDR3 nucleotide sequence: TGTGCCTGGAGTAGGATACAGGGGGCGCGAGACTATGGCTACACCTTC. Its protein product is CAWSRIQGARDYGYTF.

J is TRBJ1-1 and V is TRBV5-5; D might be TRBD1 (5 bases). Trimming took 2 bases from V and 2 from J, leaving 10 bases between them. The CDR3 loop spans 14 amino acids. Germline V gene data show CDR1 as SGHKS and CDR2 as YYEKEE (reference sequence). Written as DNA, the CDR3 is TGTGCCAGCAGCTTTTTACAGGTAAACACTGAAGCTTTCTTT. Its translation is CASSFLQVNTEAFF.

The gene calls are TRBV7-2 and TRBJ1-3; possibly TRBD1 for D (5 bases). The CDR3 has 12 amino acids. With 5 bases removed from V and 10 bases from J, the gap between germline ends came to 12 bases. Germline CDR1 reads SGHTA; CDR2 reads FQGNSA. The CDR3, as DNA: TGTGCCAGCAGCCCCTACGGGGGGACCATATATTTT. Translating it yields CASSPYGGTIYF.

The chain joins TRBV24-1 to TRBJ2-1; 7 nucleotides line up with TRBD1. The CDR3 consists of 14 residues. J was trimmed by 8 bases and V by 4 bases; bases with no gene match: 7. Germline V CDR1 and CDR2: KGHDR, SFDVKD. The CDR3: CATSDQGTAYEQFF. The CDR3 nucleotides are TGTGCCACCAGTGACCAAGGGACAGCTTATGAGCAGTTCTTC.

The genes are TRBV9 and TRBJ2-6; 9 bases agree with TRBD2. V shed 3 bases, J shed 4 bases, and the junction held 11 bases outside the gene matches. CDR1 SGDLS and CDR2 YYNGEE come from the germline V gene. This CDR3 has 18 residues. This CDR3 is CASSAKGTSRSGANVLTF. DNA of the CDR3: TGTGCCAGCAGCGCGAAGGGGACTAGCCGAAGCGGGGCCAACGTCCTGACTTTC.

The V and J genes are TRBV3-1 (or the pseudogene TRBV3-2) and TRBJ2-1; 7 nucleotides line up with TRBD2. The CDR3 covers 18 residues. Germline values: CDR1 LGHDT, CDR2 YNNKEL (reference sequence). Trimming cost V 0 bases and J 6 bases; bases outside gene matches: 14. For the CDR3, the DNA is TGTGCCAGCAGCCAAGATTTCGGGCGAGCTAGCGGATTCAATGAGCAGTTCTTC. Its protein is CASSQDFGRASGFNEQFF.

As concerns this clone: Other DNA variants within this sample encode the same CDR3. The V call is TRBV18, the J call TRBJ2-3; 11 bases align to TRBD2. The V gene end was trimmed by 3 bases and the J gene end by 0 bases; junction bases not matched to a gene: 2. The CDR3 runs to 16 residues. Germline V gene data show CDR1 as KGHSH and CDR2 as LQKENI. The CDR3 DNA reads as TGTGCCAGCTCACCGAGACTAGCGGGGAGCACAGATACGCAGTATTTT. Amino acids: CASSPRLAGSTDTQYF.

The chain uses TRBV4-3 and TRBJ2-5, with D perhaps TRBD2 (6 bases). V was trimmed by 6 bases and J by 5 bases, leaving 19 bases between them. The CDR3 is made up of 15 amino acids. CDR1 LGHNA and CDR2 YSLEER come from the germline V gene. CDR3 amino acids: CASSHNGGLEETQYF. CDR3 bases: TGCGCCAGCAGTCATAACGGAGGGTTGGAGGAGACCCAGTACTTC.

This clone was seen once. CDR3 region: CASRPEAGISSYEQYF. In DNA form, the CDR3 reads TGTGCCAGCAGGCCAGAGGCAGGGATAAGCTCCTACGAGCAGTACTTC. The chain links TRBV7-2 to TRBJ2-7; possibly TRBD1 for D (5 bases). CDR1 SGHTA and CDR2 FQGNSA come from the germline V gene. The germline V and J ends were trimmed by 6 bases and 0 bases, with 18 bases remaining between them. The CDR3 runs to 16 residues. The complete variable domain, with remaining parts taken from reference TRBV7-2 and TRBJ2-7, reads GAGVSQSPSNKVTEKGKDVELRCDPISGHTALYWYRQSLGQGLEFLIYFQGNSAPDKSGLPSDRFSAERTGGSVSTLTIQRTQQEDSAVYLCASRPEAGISSYEQYFGPGTRLTVT.

The V and J genes are TRBV2 and TRBJ1-5; TRBD1 matches 9 bases. The CDR3 spans 14 residues. Per the germline V gene, CDR1 is SNHLY and CDR2 is FYNNEI. The V gene end was trimmed by 10 bases and the J gene end by 6 bases; junction bases not matched to a gene: 10. The CDR3 sequence is CATGTGNYGQPQHF. DNA for the CDR3: TGTGCCACCGGGACAGGGAATTACGGTCAGCCCCAGCATTTT. The variable domain in full, with the rest retrieved from reference TRBV2 and TRBJ1-5, is EPEVTQTPSHQVTQMGQEVILRCVPISNHLYFYWYRQILGQKVEFLVSFYNNEISEKSEIFDDQFSVERPDGSNFTLKIRSTKLEDSAMYFCATGTGNYGQPQHFGDGTRLSIL.

For this clone: This clone may be a read error of a much larger clone one base away. This chain connects TRBV19 to TRBJ2-7, with D unresolved. This CDR3 has 13 residues. V lost 0 bases and J 0 bases, leaving 3 bases between the germline ends. Germline V gives CDR1 LNHDA, CDR2 SQIVND (reference sequence). In nucleotides, the CDR3 is TGTGCCAGTAGTATAGAGAGCTCCTACGAGCAGTACTTC. Its protein product is CASSIESSYEQYF.

The chain uses TRBV5-6 and TRBJ1-1; 8 bases map to TRBD1. Germline lookup yields CDR1 SGHDT and CDR2 YYEEEE. The CDR3 loop spans 14 amino acids. V lost 4 bases, J lost 5 bases, and 7 bases stayed unmatched. CDR3 sequence: CASSIQGDNTEAFF. The CDR3 DNA sequence: TGTGCCAGCAGCATACAGGGGGATAATACTGAAGCTTTCTTT.

The chain recombines TRBV5-5 with TRBJ1-2; no firm D call. Trimming removed 0 bases at V and 4 bases at J, with 13 bases between. Germline V gene lookup returns CDR1 SGHKS and CDR2 YYEKEE (reference sequence). This CDR3 comprises 15 residues. The CDR3 region is CASSLERATSYGYTF. DNA of the CDR3: TGTGCCAGCAGCTTGGAGAGGGCGACGTCCTATGGCTACACCTTC.